The sequence of this TCR beta chain was determined in a study of control samples from healthy donors and cancer patients (dated by TCRdb to 2019 to 2021). CDR1 and CDR2 were assigned from the germline V gene as SNHLY and FYNNEI. From its cysteine to its phenylalanine, the CDR3 spans 15 amino acids. The entry retains the CDR3 DNA only, 45 bases that are in frame from base 1. The receptor library was made with the immunoSEQ multiplex PCR assay. TCRdb re-hosts the immuneACCESS table, in-frame sequences only. Its copies lack some clones; in the studies checked, an unresolved V gene accounts for under half of them, and the cause for the rest is not known. In this sample the table shows 200,000 to 250,000 clones, roughly 94% of which occur a single time. The leading ten clones occupy about 1.6% of the sample. About this clone itself: What this receptor recognizes is not known. A junction boundary mismatches the germline segment, possibly from a read error.

The clonotype comes from a man over 45 in good health. What was sequenced was blood. The chain is encoded by TRBV2 joined to TRBJ1-5, with 7 bases matching TRBD1. The base sequence is TGTGCCAGCAGCGAAGACAGGGCGGGCAATCAGCCCCAGCATTTT. The translation is CASSEDRAGNQPQHF.